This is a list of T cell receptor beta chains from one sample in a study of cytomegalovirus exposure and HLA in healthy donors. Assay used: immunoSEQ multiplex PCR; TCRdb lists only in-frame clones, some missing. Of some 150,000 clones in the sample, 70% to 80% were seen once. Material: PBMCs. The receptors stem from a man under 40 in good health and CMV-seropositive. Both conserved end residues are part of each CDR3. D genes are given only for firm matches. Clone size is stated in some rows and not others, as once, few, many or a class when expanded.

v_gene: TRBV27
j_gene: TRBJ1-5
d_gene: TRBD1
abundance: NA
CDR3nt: TGTGCCAGCAGCCAGGGGGCCGGCAATCAGCCCCAGCATTTT
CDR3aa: CASSQGAGNQPQHF

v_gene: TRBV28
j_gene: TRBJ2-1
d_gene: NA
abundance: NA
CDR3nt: TGTGCCAGCAGGTCCAACAATGAGCAGTTCTTC
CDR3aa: CASRSNNEQFF

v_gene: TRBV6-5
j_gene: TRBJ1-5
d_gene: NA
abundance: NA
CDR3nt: TGTGCCAGCAGTTACTCAGGGGGCAATCAGCCCCAGCATTTT
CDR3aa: CASSYSGGNQPQHF

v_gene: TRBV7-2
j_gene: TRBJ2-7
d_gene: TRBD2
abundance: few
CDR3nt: TGTGCCAGCAGCCTAGCGGGAGGGCCTTTTTACGAGCAGTACTTC
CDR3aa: CASSLAGGPFYEQYF

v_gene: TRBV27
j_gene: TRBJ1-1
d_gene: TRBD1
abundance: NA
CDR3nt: TGTGCCAGCAGTACTCAGACAGGGGTTGAAGCTTTCTTT
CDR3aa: CASSTQTGVEAFF

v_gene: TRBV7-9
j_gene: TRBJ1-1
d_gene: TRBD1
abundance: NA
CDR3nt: TGTGCCAGCAGCTTAGGAGAGACAGGGGGCACTGAAGCTTTCTTT
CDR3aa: CASSLGETGGTEAFF

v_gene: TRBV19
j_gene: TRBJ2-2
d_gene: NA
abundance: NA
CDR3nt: TGTGCCAGTAGTATGTCGGGAGTAAACACCGGGGAGCTGTTTTTT
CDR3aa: CASSMSGVNTGELFF

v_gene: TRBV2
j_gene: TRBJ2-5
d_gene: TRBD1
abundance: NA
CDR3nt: TGTGCCAGCGTCAACAACGGGGACAGGCAAGAGACCCAGTACTTC
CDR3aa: CASVNNGDRQETQYF

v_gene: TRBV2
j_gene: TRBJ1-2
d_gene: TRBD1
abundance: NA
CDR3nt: TGTGCCAGCGATTCCGGAGGGGGCTGGTCGGGCGGCTACACCTTC
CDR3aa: CASDSGGGWSGGYTF

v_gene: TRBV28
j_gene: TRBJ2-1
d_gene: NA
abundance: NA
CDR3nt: TGTGCCAGCAGTTTGTTAGCGGTCCATGAGCAGTTCTTC
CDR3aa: CASSLLAVHEQFF

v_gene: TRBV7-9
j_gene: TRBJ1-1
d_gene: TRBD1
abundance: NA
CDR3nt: TGTGCCAGCAGCTTGGGCAGGGGGGCTTTCTTT
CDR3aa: CASSLGRGAFF

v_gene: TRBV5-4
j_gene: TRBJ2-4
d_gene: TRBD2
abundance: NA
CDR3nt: TGTGCCAGCAGCCAGTCGGTGACTAGCGGGAGTATAAACATTCAGTACTTC
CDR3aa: CASSQSVTSGSINIQYF

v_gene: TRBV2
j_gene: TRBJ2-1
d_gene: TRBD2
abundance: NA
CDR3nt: TGTGCCAGCAGTCGCGATCCGGGACTAGCGGGAGGGCCTCGAATGCAGCAGTTCTTC
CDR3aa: CASSRDPGLAGGPRMQQFF

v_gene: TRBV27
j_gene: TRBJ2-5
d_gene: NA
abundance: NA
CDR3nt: TGTGCCAGCAGTCTAGGACAGGGAGGGGGTTTGTCGGCCCAGTACTTC
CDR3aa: CASSLGQGGGLSAQYF

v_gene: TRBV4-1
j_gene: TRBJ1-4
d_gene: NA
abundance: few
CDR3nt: TGCGCCAGCAGCCCCCAGCCGGGACACCAAAATGAAAAACTGTTTTTT
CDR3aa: CASSPQPGHQNEKLFF

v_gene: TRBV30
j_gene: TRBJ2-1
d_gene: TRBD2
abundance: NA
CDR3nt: TGTGCCTGGATCCTAGCGGAGGGGAATGAGCAGTTCTTC
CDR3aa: CAWILAEGNEQFF

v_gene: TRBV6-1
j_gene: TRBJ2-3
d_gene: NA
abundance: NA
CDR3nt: TGTGCCAGCAGTGAAACGGACAGAAATACGCAGTATTTT
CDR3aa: CASSETDRNTQYF

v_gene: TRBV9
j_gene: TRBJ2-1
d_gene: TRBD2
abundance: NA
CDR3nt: TGTGCCAGCAGCGTAGGACTAGCGGGAGCCTACAATGAGCAGTTCTTC
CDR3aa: CASSVGLAGAYNEQFF

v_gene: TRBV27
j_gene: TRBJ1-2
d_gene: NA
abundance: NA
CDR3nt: TGTGCCAGCAGTCCCGCGGGGGCGACTTTTGGCTACACCTTC
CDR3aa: CASSPAGATFGYTF

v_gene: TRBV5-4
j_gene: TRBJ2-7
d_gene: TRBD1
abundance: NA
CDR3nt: TGTGCCAGCAGCTTGGCCGGGACAGGGATGTCATACGAGCAGTACTTC
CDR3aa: CASSLAGTGMSYEQYF

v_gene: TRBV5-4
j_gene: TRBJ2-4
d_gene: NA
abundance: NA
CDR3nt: TGTGCCAGCAGCTTGGCAGGGGTCGGCAAAAACATTCAGTACTTC
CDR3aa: CASSLAGVGKNIQYF

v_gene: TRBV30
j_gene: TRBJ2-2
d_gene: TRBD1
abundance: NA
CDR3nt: TGTGCCTCAACAACCGCAGGGGGGAACACCGGGGAGCTGTTTTTT
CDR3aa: CASTTAGGNTGELFF

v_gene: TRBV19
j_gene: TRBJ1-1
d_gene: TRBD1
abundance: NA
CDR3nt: TGTGCCAGTGACAGGGGTGGTTACACTGAAGCTTTCTTT
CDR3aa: CASDRGGYTEAFF

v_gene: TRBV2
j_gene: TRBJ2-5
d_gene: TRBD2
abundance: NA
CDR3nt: TGTGCCGGGTCTAGCGGTCATAAAGAGACCCAGTACTTC
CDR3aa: CAGSSGHKETQYF

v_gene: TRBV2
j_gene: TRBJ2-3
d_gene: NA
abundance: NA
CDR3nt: TGTGCCAGCAGGATAGGCACAGATACGCAGTATTTT
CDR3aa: CASRIGTDTQYF

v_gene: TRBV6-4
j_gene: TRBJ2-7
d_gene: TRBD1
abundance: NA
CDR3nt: TGTGCCAGCAGTGACTTTACAGGGGGCGAGCAGTACTTC
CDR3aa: CASSDFTGGEQYF

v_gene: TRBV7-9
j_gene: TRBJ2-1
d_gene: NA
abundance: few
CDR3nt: TGTGCCAGCAACCACCAGCGCCATGAGCAGTTCTTC
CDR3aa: CASNHQRHEQFF

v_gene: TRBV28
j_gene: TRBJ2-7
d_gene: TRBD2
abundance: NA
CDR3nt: TGTGCCAGCAGTTTCTCAGCGGGGGCATCCTACGAGCAGTACTTC
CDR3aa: CASSFSAGASYEQYF

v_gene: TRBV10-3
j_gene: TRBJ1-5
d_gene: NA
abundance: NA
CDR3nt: TGTGCCATCAGTGAAACACAGGGAGGCAATCAGCCCCAGCATTTT
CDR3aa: CAISETQGGNQPQHF

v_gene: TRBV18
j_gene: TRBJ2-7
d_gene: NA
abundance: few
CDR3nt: TGTGCCAGCTCATGGGAGGGGGACTACGAGCAGTACTTC
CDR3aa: CASSWEGDYEQYF

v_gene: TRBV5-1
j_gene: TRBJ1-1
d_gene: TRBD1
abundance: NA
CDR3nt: TGCGCCAGCAGAACCAGGGGGCGGGGGAACACTGAAGCTTTCTTT
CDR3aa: CASRTRGRGNTEAFF

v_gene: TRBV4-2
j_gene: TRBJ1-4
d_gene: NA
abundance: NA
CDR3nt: TGTGCCAGCAGCCAAGATCCCGGTGGGTACCGGGGGGAAAAACTGTTTTTT
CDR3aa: CASSQDPGGYRGEKLFF

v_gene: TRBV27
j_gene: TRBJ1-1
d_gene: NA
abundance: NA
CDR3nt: TGTGCCAGCAGTTTGCGGGGGCGGCGGAACACTGAAGCTTTCTTT
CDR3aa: CASSLRGRRNTEAFF

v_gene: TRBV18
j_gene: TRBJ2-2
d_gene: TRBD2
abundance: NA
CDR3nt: TGTGCCAGCTCACCACAAGCGGGAGGGAACACCGGGGAGCTGTTTTTT
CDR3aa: CASSPQAGGNTGELFF

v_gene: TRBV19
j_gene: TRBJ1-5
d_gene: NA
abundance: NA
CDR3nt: TGTGCCAGTAGGCCTCGCAGGTATGACAGCTCACAAAATCAGCCCCAGCATTTT
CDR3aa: CASRPRRYDSSQNQPQHF

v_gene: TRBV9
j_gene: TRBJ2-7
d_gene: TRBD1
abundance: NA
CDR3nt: TGTGCCAGCAGCGTAGAACAGGGGGCCTACGAGCAGTACTTC
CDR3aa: CASSVEQGAYEQYF

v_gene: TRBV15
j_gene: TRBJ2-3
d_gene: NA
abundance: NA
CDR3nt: TGTGCCACCAGCCAGCTGGCAGGGGCGTTGGCTAGCGGCTTCGAGGGCACAGATACGCAGTATTTT
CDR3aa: CATSQLAGALASGFEGTDTQYF

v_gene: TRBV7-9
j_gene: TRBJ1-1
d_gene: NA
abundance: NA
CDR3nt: TGTGCCAGCAGTGAGATACAGATGAACACTGAAGCTTTCTTT
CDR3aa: CASSEIQMNTEAFF

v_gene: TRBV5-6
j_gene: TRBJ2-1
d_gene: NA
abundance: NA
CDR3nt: TGTGCCAGCAGCGGAGGGACAGTTTACAATGAGCAGTTCTTC
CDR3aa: CASSGGTVYNEQFF

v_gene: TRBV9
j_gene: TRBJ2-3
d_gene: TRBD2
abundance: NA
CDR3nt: TGTGCCAGCAGCGCGAGAATAGCGGGAGTGATCACAGATACGCAGTATTTT
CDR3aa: CASSARIAGVITDTQYF

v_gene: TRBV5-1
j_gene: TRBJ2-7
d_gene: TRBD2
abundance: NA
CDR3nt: TGCGCCAGCAGCTTATTAGCGGGATACCCCTACGAGCAGTACTTC
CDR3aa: CASSLLAGYPYEQYF

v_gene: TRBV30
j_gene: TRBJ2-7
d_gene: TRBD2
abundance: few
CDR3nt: TGTGCCTGGAGCCGCGGGGGGAGCTCCTACGAGCAGTACTTC
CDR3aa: CAWSRGGSSYEQYF

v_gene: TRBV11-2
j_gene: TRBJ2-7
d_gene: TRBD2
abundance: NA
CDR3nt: TGTGCCAGCAGCTTAGAGGCGGGAGTGAATTACGAGCAGTACTTC
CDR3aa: CASSLEAGVNYEQYF

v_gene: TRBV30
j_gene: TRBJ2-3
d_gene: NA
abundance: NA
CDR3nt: TGTGCCTGTGTCGCAGATACGCAGTATTTT
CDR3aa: CACVADTQYF

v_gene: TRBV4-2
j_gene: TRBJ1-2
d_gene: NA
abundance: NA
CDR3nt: TGTGCCAGCAGCCAAATGCAGGGTAACTATGGCTACACCTTC
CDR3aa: CASSQMQGNYGYTF

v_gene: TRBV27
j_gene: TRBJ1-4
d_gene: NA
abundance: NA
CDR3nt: TGTGCCAGCAGTTTCTCAGGGACAACTAATGAAAAACTGTTTTTT
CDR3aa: CASSFSGTTNEKLFF

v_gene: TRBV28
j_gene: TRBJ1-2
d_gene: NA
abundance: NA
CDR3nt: TGTGCCAGCAGTTTCGGCGGGGCCCAGAATGGCTACACCTTC
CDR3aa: CASSFGGAQNGYTF

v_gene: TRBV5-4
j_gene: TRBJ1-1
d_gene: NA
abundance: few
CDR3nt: TGTGCCAGCAGCCGCGCAGGGAGGTACACTGAAGCTTTCTTT
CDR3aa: CASSRAGRYTEAFF

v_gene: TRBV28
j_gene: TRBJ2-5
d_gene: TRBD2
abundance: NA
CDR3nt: TGTGCCAGCAGTTTATCTAGCGGGAGGCCCGAGACCCAGTACTTC
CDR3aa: CASSLSSGRPETQYF

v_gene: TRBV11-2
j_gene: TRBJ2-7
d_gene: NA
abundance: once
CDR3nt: TGTGCCAGCAGCTTAGCTTCCTACGAGCAGTACTTC
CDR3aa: CASSLASYEQYF

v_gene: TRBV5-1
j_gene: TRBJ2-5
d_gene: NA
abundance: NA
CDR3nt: TGCGCCAGCAGCTTGGACAGAGAAGAGACCCAGTACTTC
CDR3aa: CASSLDREETQYF